The 6 T cell receptor beta chains in this list originate from one sample, sequenced in a study of shared clonotypes between healthy human individuals. Only in-frame clones appear in the TCRdb table, and some are missing; sequencing was by immunoSEQ multiplex PCR. The sample carries millions of clones, approximately 94% recorded once. Sequencing input: naive CD4+ T cells sorted from blood. Subset described: CD45RA+ positively selected. These receptors came from a man aged 18 to 30 in good health.

The rearrangement links TRBV10-1 to TRBJ2-5, with 8 bases lining up with TRBD1. The CDR3 sequence is 15 residues long. Germline CDR1 is WNHNN and CDR2 is SYGVQD (reference sequence). After removal of 6 bases from V and 3 bases from J, the junction contained 9 bases not matched to a gene. The CDR3 DNA reads as TGCGCCAGCAGCCCCAGCGCAGGGGGCAAAGAGACCCAGTACTTC. Its translation is CASSPSAGGKETQYF.

V and J are TRBV30 and TRBJ1-4; D uncertain. V was clipped by 0 bases and J by 4 bases, with 6 bases between them. Germline-derived CDR1 and CDR2 are GTSNPN and SVGIG (reference sequence). The CDR3 loop spans 13 amino acids. CDR3 in DNA: TGTGCCTGGAGTGTACTGAGTAATGAAAAACTGTTTTTT. Its translation is CAWSVLSNEKLFF.

This clone occurred once. The chain couples TRBV9 to TRBJ2-5; weak D call: TRBD1 (5 bases). Germline V lookup: CDR1 SGDLS, CDR2 YYNGEE. The CDR3 spans 14 residues. The V gene lost 0 bases and the J gene lost 4 bases, with 10 bases spanning the gap. The CDR3 DNA sequence: TGTGCCAGCAGCGTAGAAAACAGGCCAGAGACCCAGTACTTC. Translating gives CASSVENRPETQYF.

The chain recombines TRBV21-1 with TRBJ1-1. TRBV21-1 is labeled a pseudogene. CDR3 size: 13 residues. This CDR3 reads CASTQTGATEAFF. The CDR3, as DNA: TGTGCCAGCACCCAGACGGGGGCCACTGAAGCTTTCTTT.

The chain carries TRBV5-1 and TRBJ2-1; a possible D gene is TRBD2 (5 bases). The CDR3 has 14 amino acids. CDR1 and CDR2 (germline): SGHRS, YFSETQ. Trimming took 6 bases from V and 2 from J, leaving 12 bases between them. CDR3 bases: TGCGCCAGCAAAGGAAGCGGACCCTACAATGAGCAGTTCTTC. It specifies CASKGSGPYNEQFF.

The gene calls are TRBV6-1 and TRBJ2-1, with D perhaps TRBD2 (5 bases). Per the germline V gene, CDR1 is MNHNS and CDR2 is SASEGT. With 2 bases removed from V and 2 bases from J, the gap between germline ends came to 13 bases. This CDR3 region has 16 residues. The CDR3 DNA is TGTGCCAGCAGTGAACTTGTCTCCGGGACCTACAATGAGCAGTTCTTC. Translating it yields CASSELVSGTYNEQFF.